The 9 T cell receptor beta chains in this list originate from one sample, sequenced in a study of T-cell memory formation after mild COVID-19. TCRdb analysed the 5' RACE reads with MiXCR anew, one entry per CDR3 protein. Here the sample spans hundreds of thousands of distinct CDR3 sequences, about a sixth being singletons. Input material: PBMCs or a T cell subset sorted from them (not recorded which). These receptors came from an adult woman who had mild COVID-19 (a few samples of this study predate the infection). Cell type and time point are not known.

The CDR3, as DNA: TGTGCCAGCAGCCCTACCCTAGGGGGGCCTATGGACGGAACTTGGGAGCAGTACTTC. This encodes CASSPTLGGPMDGTWEQYF. The V gene is TRBV7-8, the J gene TRBJ2-7; D is possibly TRBD1 or TRBD2 (6 bases each). The CDR3 extends over 19 amino acids. Germline V gene data show CDR1 as SGHVS and CDR2 as FQNEAQ. Trimming removed 5 bases at V and 7 bases at J, with 33 bases between.

The chain is built from TRBV7-8 and TRBJ2-1; unclear D gene. Trimming took off 5 bases at V and 7 bases at J, with 9 bases between the two ends. CDR3 length equals 12 residues. Germline CDR1 reads SGHVS; CDR2 reads FQNEAQ. This chain's CDR3 is CASSPSVNEQFF. For the CDR3, the DNA is TGTGCCAGCAGCCCTAGTGTGAATGAGCAGTTCTTC.

The V and J genes are TRBV7-9 and TRBJ2-7, with D maybe TRBD2 (6 bases). The CDR3 consists of 14 residues. V lost 5 bases and J lost 7, with 18 bases in between. Germline assignment: CDR1 SEHNR and CDR2 FQNEAQ (reference sequence). CDR3 region: CASSKATGTPEQYF. Written as DNA, the CDR3 is TGTGCCAGCAGCAAAGCGACCGGGACTCCGGAGCAGTACTTC. Full variable domain (missing parts from reference TRBV7-9 and TRBJ2-7): DTGVSQNPRHKITKRGQNVTFRCDPISEHNRLYWYRQTLGQGPEFLTYFQNEAQLEKSRLLSDRFSAERPKGSFSTLEIQRTEQGDSAMYLCASSKATGTPEQYFGPGTRLTVT.

The chain employs TRBV6-5 and TRBJ2-7; D gene unclear. Germline V gives CDR1 MNHEY, CDR2 SVGAGI. CDR3 length: 14 residues. Deletions cut 0 bases from V and 2 bases from J, with 8 bases between. CDR3 in DNA: TGTGCCAGCAGTTACTCGAGCCAGGCCTACGAGCAGTACTTC. It is translated as CASSYSSQAYEQYF.

This clonotype was counted at least ten times. The rearrangement links TRBV4-1 to TRBJ1-1, with a weak D call TRBD1 (5 bases). The germline gives CDR1 MGHRA, CDR2 YSYEKL. CDR3 length: 14 residues. V was pared by 3 bases and J by 1 base, with 9 bases between. The chain's CDR3 is CASSQNTGNTEAFF. CDR3 bases: TGCGCCAGCAGCCAGAACACAGGGAACACTGAAGCTTTCTTT.

The chain combines TRBV15 with TRBJ1-1; a weak D match, TRBD1 (5 bases). The CDR3 consists of 14 residues. From germline, CDR1 is LNHNV and CDR2 YYDKDF (reference sequence). Trimming cost V 3 bases and J 1 base, with 9 bases left between them. The CDR3 DNA follows: TGTGCCACCAGCAGTCGGCAGGGGAACACTGAAGCTTTCTTT. Amino acid sequence: CATSSRQGNTEAFF.

This clonotype has a handful of counts. V gene TRBV24-1 combines with J gene TRBJ1-1, with D uncertain. V lost 4 bases and J lost 7, with 9 bases in between. Germline loops: CDR1 KGHDR, CDR2 SFDVKD. The CDR3 sequence is 12 residues long. The CDR3 bases are TGTGCCACCAGTGACCCTGCCAGTGAAGCTTTCTTT. Its translation: CATSDPASEAFF.

The table lists this clonotype with a few counts. V is TRBV24-1 and J is TRBJ2-1, with TRBD2 matching over 13 bases. The CDR3 is 20 residues long. V lost 8 bases to trimming and J lost 6 bases; unmatched junction nucleotides: 21. Germline loops: CDR1 KGHDR, CDR2 SFDVKD. CDR3 region: CATNHRRRGRLAGGVNEQFF. CDR3 bases: TGTGCCACCAACCATCGTCGGAGGGGGCGACTAGCGGGGGGAGTCAATGAGCAGTTCTTC.

This clonotype was observed a few times. This sequence joins TRBV5-1 and TRBJ1-1; D might be TRBD1 (5 bases). V lost 3 bases to trimming and J lost 4 bases, with 16 bases between them. The CDR3 length is 15 residues. Germline V gene sequence: CDR1 SGHRS, CDR2 YFSETQ. The CDR3 sequence is CASSSEGSRSTEAFF. DNA for the CDR3: TGCGCCAGCAGCTCGGAGGGGTCCCGGAGCACTGAAGCTTTCTTT. The full variable domain, rest sourced from reference TRBV5-1 and TRBJ1-1, is KAGVTQTPRYLIKTRGQQVTLSCSPISGHRSVSWYQQTPGQGLQFLFEYFSETQRNKGNFPGRFSGRQFSNSRSEMNVSTLELGDSALYLCASSSEGSRSTEAFFGQGTRLTVV.